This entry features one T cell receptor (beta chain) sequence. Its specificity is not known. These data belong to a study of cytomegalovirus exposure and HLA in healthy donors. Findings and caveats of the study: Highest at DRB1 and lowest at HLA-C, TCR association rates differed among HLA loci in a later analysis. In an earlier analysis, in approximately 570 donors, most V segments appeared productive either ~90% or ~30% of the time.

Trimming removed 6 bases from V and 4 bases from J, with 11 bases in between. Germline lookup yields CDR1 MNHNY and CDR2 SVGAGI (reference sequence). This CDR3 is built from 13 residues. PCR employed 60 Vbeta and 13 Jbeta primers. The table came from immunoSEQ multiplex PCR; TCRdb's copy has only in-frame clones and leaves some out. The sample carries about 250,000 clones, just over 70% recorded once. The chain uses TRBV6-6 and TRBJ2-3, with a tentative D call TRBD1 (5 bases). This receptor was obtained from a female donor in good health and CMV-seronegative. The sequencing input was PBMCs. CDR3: CASRHTGPDTQYF. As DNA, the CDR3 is TGTGCCAGCAGACATACAGGACCAGATACGCAGTATTTT.